This TCR beta chain emerged from a study of T cell responses to AZD1222 COVID-19 vaccine. Study conclusions and caveats: Repertoires were obtained solely post-peak T cell response.

The CDR3 runs 12 residues. Trimming left V 5 bases short and J 3 bases short, with 6 bases between. Germline-derived CDR1 and CDR2 are SGHDN and FVKESK. The method was immunoSEQ multiplex PCR; TCRdb's version includes in-frame clones alone and lacks a portion of them. The sample includes fewer than 130,000 clones, about 85% seen only once; the top ten take roughly 3%. About this clone itself: Antigen unknown.

V gene TRBV14 combines with J gene TRBJ2-3; D call uncertain. The specimen was peripheral blood, collected on day 0 of AZD1222 vaccination. The TCR comes from an adult in good health. DNA of the CDR3: TGTGCCAGCAGCTTGGGGACAGATACGCAGTATTTT. Protein product: CASSLGTDTQYF. Looking up the rest from reference TRBV14 and TRBJ2-3 gives the full variable domain: EAGVTQFPSHSVIEKGQTVTLRCDPISGHDNLYWYRRVMGKEIKFLLHFVKESKQDESGMPNNRFLAERTGGTYSTLKVQPAELEDSGVYFCASSLGTDTQYFGPGTRLTVL.